The source of this T cell receptor beta chain is a study of cytomegalovirus exposure and HLA in healthy donors. Findings of the study overall: What a later analysis reportedly showed was that an Asian-associated ancestry cluster had fewer N-insertions than the roughly 700-donor mean.

This clone has only one observation. The antigen is undetermined. The CDR3 totals 13 residues. Germline CDR1 and CDR2: SGHRS and YFSETQ. The ends were cut back, 6 bases at V and 1 base at J, with 10 bases in the middle. In the PCR, 60 Vbeta and 13 Jbeta primers were used. Authors' methods: Later, tens of millions of unique TCR beta chains were counted in an analysis, and about 12 million of them were shared. Here immunoSEQ multiplex PCR was the method, and the copy in TCRdb shows in-frame clones only, minus some. That table gives V, J and clone size, and the DNA gave D and trimming. Among about 150,000 clones listed, around three quarters were seen once.

The rearrangement joins TRBV5-1 to TRBJ1-1; D is uncertain. Sequenced input: PBMCs. The clonotype was recovered from a man aged 40-50 years in good health and CMV-seropositive. The CDR3 reads CASNPNSNTEAFF. CDR3 DNA: TGCGCCAGCAATCCCAATTCGAACACTGAAGCTTTCTTT.